This TCR beta chain originates from a study of blood T cell repertoires in COVID-19. Libraries were prepared by immunoSEQ multiplex PCR; TCRdb keeps only in-frame clonotypes and omits some of them. In the table there are 100,000 to 150,000 clones, roughly three quarters of which are singletons. Germline-derived CDR1 and CDR2 are MGHDK and SYGVNS. The ends were cut back, 10 bases at V and 0 bases at J, with 9 bases in the middle. This CDR3 has 13 amino acids. This receptor was identified in a human donor in a cohort sampled during active COVID-19. The chain combines TRBV25-1 with TRBJ2-2, with D hard to call. Sequenced: peripheral blood. The CDR3: CATAGSNTGELFF. DNA of the CDR3: TGTGCCACCGCAGGTTCGAACACCGGGGAGCTGTTTTTT.